Following are 7 T cell receptor beta chains from one sample sequenced in a study of Graves' ophthalmopathy and Graves' hyperthyroidism (dated by TCRdb to 2016 to 2018). Sequenced using an Illumina HiSeq 2000. TCR beta CDR3 regions were amplified from RNA transcripts for repertoire sequencing. HTBI primers and the Qiagen OneStep RT-PCR kit were used in a first-round RT-PCR, which was followed by a second-round multiplex PCR, size selection and purification. TCRdb's own reprocessing of the public reads used fastp at Q25 and MiXCR and kept productive beta chains. A single entry per CDR3 protein holds the most common genes and DNA from its merged rows. The sample has 660,000 or so distinct CDR3 sequences on record, over 40% of them singletons. The ten most abundant clones make up more than 3% of the sample. The sample comprised peripheral blood. These receptor sequences come from an adult man with Graves' ophthalmopathy.

This chain uses TRBV7-9 with TRBJ1-1, with a possible D match to TRBD1 (5 bases). Germline V gene lookup returns CDR1 SEHNR and CDR2 FQNEAQ (reference sequence). This CDR3 comprises 17 residues. V was pared by 3 bases and J by 1 base, with 18 bases between. CDR3 protein: CASSFPGRTNPNTEAFF. CDR3 DNA sequence: TGTGCCAGCAGCTTTCCGGGACGGACCAACCCGAACACTGAAGCTTTCTTT.

This chain links TRBV7-2 with TRBJ1-2; the D gene is possibly TRBD1 (6 bases). Between the trimmed V and J ends, which lost 5 bases and 9 bases, there was a span of 13 bases. Germline-derived CDR1 and CDR2 are SGHTA and FQGNSA. This CDR3 has 12 amino acids. The CDR3 here is CASSPQGNSYTF. Here the CDR3 DNA reads TGTGCCAGCAGCCCACAGGGAAACAGCTACACCTTC.

This clonotype showed up many times. This chain joins TRBV15 and TRBJ2-7, with D possibly being TRBD1 (6 bases). Trimming cost V 8 bases and J 5 bases, with 19 bases left between them. Germline CDR1 and CDR2: LNHNV and YYDKDF (reference sequence). This CDR3 spans 14 amino acids. The chain's CDR3 is CATAGGQGLNEQYF. DNA of the CDR3: TGTGCCACCGCTGGGGGCCAAGGGCTCAACGAGCAGTACTTC.

Points on this clonotype: At one of its ends the junction is not consistent with the germline gene, which may arise from a read error. The V gene is TRBV6-6, the J gene TRBJ2-2; maybe TRBD1 (6 bases). The CDR3 consists of 13 residues. CDR1 is MNHNY, CDR2 SVGAGI, per germline (reference sequence). The CDR3 sequence: CASSYPDEGGLFF. As DNA, the CDR3 is TGTGCCAGCAGTTACCCCGACGAAGGGGGGCTGTTTTTT.

This clonotype has a single count. A much larger clonotype is one base distant, so this may be a read error. V is TRBV7-2 and J is TRBJ2-5; the D gene is possibly TRBD1 (6 bases). This CDR3 comprises 14 residues. V was pared by 7 bases and J by 7 bases, with 19 bases between. Germline CDR1 and CDR2: SGHTA and FQGNSA. The CDR3 reads CASTPEQGAGTQYF. CDR3 sequence (DNA): TGTGCCAGCACCCCTGAACAGGGTGCAGGGACCCAGTACTTC. The variable domain in full, with the rest retrieved from reference TRBV7-2 and TRBJ2-5, is GAGVSQSPSNKVTEKGKDVELRCDPISGHTALYWYRQSLGQGLEFLIYFQGNSAPDKSGLPSDRFSAERTGGSVSTLTIQRTQQEDSAVYLCASTPEQGAGTQYFGPGTRLLVL.

The chain employs TRBV20-1 and TRBJ2-5, with D possibly being TRBD2 (5 bases). Germline V gene sequence: CDR1 DFQATT, CDR2 SNEGSKA (reference sequence). The germline V and J ends were trimmed by 1 base and 9 bases, with 12 bases remaining between them. The CDR3 is made up of 12 amino acids. The CDR3, as DNA: TGCAGTGCTAGAGTTCGGGGTCAGCCCCAGTACTTC. It specifies CSARVRGQPQYF.

This chain joins TRBV10-3 and TRBJ1-2; D perhaps matches TRBD1 (5 bases). The V end was cut by 10 bases, the J end by 1 base, with 16 bases between. This CDR3 is built from 14 residues. The germline CDR1 and CDR2 sequences are ENHRY and SYGVKD. The CDR3 DNA is TGTGCCAGCTCCGCTGGGGGGGGTAACTATGGCTACACCTTC. The encoded protein is CASSAGGGNYGYTF.